These 15 T cell receptor beta chains were all obtained from the same sample, sequenced in a study of control samples from healthy donors and cancer patients (dated by TCRdb to between 2020 and 2021). Library generation was performed with the immunoSEQ multiplex PCR assay. The source is immuneACCESS, and TCRdb retained only in-frame sequences with V and J called. Part of the clones is not carried over; for the studies checked, unresolved V genes explain less than half of this, and the remainder is unexplained. A total of approximately 110,000 clones appear in this sample, about 89% of them only once. Of the sample, approximately 16% falls within the top ten clones. Input material: blood. The receptors come from a woman aged 45-65 years in good health.

In this sample, this clone turned up a few times. This chain uses TRBV14 with TRBJ1-3, with TRBD1 identical over 7 bases. Germline trimming cut 3 bases from V and 0 bases from J; bases unmatched to any gene: 11. The CDR3 has 18 residues. Germline assignment: CDR1 SGHDN and CDR2 FVKESK. The CDR3: CASSQTGQRLLSGNTIYF. The CDR3 DNA is TGTGCCAGCAGCCAGACGGGACAGCGCCTTCTCTCTGGAAACACCATATATTTT.

This chain's CDR3 is CATSDWGARDLSTDTQYF. CDR3 DNA sequence: TGTGCCACCAGTGATTGGGGAGCTCGGGACCTAAGCACAGATACGCAGTATTTT. J is TRBJ2-3 and V is TRBV24-1; TRBD1 or TRBD2 may be the D gene (5 bases each). Germline CDR1 is KGHDR and CDR2 is SFDVKD. V gave up 2 bases and J gave up 0 bases, with 17 bases separating them. This CDR3 has 18 residues.

The V and J genes are TRBV5-5 and TRBJ2-4; D is unclear. Trimming shortened V by 3 bases and J by 6 bases, and 7 bases separated the two germline ends. The CDR3 contains 12 residues. CDR1 is SGHKS and CDR2 is YYEKEE in the germline V gene (reference sequence). CDR3 protein: CASSSAVNIQYF. The DNA for the CDR3 is TGTGCCAGCAGCTCTGCCGTAAACATTCAGTACTTC.

The rearrangement links TRBV18 to TRBJ1-1; no reliable D call. Trimming pared 5 bases from V and 1 base from J, leaving 11 bases between. This CDR3 is 14 amino acids long. The germline V gene encodes CDR1 KGHSH and CDR2 LQKENI. The CDR3: CASSENRANTEAFF. CDR3 in DNA: TGTGCCAGCTCAGAAAACAGAGCGAACACTGAAGCTTTCTTT. Looking up the rest from reference TRBV18 and TRBJ1-1 gives the full variable domain: NAGVMQNPRHLVRRRGQEARLRCSPMKGHSHVYWYRQLPEEGLKFMVYLQKENIIDESGMPKERFSAEFPKEGPSILRIQQVVRGDSAAYFCASSENRANTEAFFGQGTRLTVV.

This chain uses TRBV29-1 with TRBJ2-3; D could derive from TRBD1 or TRBD2 (5 bases each). Deletions cut 1 base from V and 0 bases from J, with 11 bases between. The CDR3 covers 15 residues. Germline V lookup: CDR1 SQVTM, CDR2 ANQGSEA. The CDR3 loop is CSVEGSRGSTDTQYF. The DNA for the CDR3 is TGCAGCGTTGAAGGTAGTCGGGGCAGCACAGATACGCAGTATTTT.

The chain joins TRBV12-5 to TRBJ2-3; 12 bases fit TRBD1. CDR3 length equals 15 residues. The germline gives CDR1 LGHNT, CDR2 FRNRAP. The J segment lost 8 bases and the V segment lost 8 bases, leaving 11 bases of the junction unmatched. CDR3 DNA: TGTGCTAGTACGCGCGGGACAGGGGGCGTCGGTACGCAGTATTTT. This translates into CASTRGTGGVGTQYF.

The rearrangement uses TRBV12-2 and TRBJ2-7; the tabulated D call, TRBD2, remains unverified against the DNA. TRBV12-2 counts as a pseudogene. This CDR3 is built from 14 residues. CDR3 coding DNA: TGTGCAAGTCGCTTAGGAGACCGGGGGGGCGAGCAGTACGTC. As protein: CASRLGDRGGEQYV.

CDR3 loop: CASSPTKSSYNSPLHF. CDR3 DNA sequence: TGCGCCAGCAGCCCGACTAAAAGCTCCTATAATTCACCCCTCCACTTT. This chain uses TRBV5-1 with TRBJ1-6; no definite D call. The CDR3 contains 16 residues. Trimming left V 4 bases short and J 0 bases short, with 11 bases between. Germline CDR1 is SGHRS and CDR2 is YFSETQ.

This clone showed up just a few times. The same CDR3 arises from other DNA sequences in this sample as well. The CDR3 sequence is CSVEGDSGNTIYF. CDR3 nucleotide sequence: TGCAGCGTTGAGGGGGACTCTGGAAACACCATATATTTT. The chain is built from TRBV29-1 and TRBJ1-3; possibly TRBD1 for D (5 bases). Per germline, CDR1 SQVTM and CDR2 ANQGSEA. The CDR3 sequence is 13 residues long. V lost 3 bases and J lost 0, with 6 bases in between.

The chain is built from TRBV3-1 (or the pseudogene TRBV3-2) and TRBJ2-5; D not resolved. CDR3 size: 13 residues. CDR1 LGHDT and CDR2 YNNKEL come from the germline V gene (reference sequence). V was trimmed by 1 base and J by 4 bases, leaving 7 bases between them. The CDR3 bases are TGTGCCAGCAGCCAAGGAATTCCAGAGACCCAGTACTTC. The encoded protein is CASSQGIPETQYF.

This chain joins TRBV19 and TRBJ2-4; the D call may be TRBD1 or TRBD2 (5 bases each). Trimming took off 1 base at V and 0 bases at J, with 16 bases between the two ends. The CDR3 sequence is 18 residues long. Looked up from germline, CDR1 is LNHDA and CDR2 is SQIVND (reference sequence). The CDR3 DNA reads TGTGCCAGTAGTATAGTAGGACAAGGACTTCTAGCCAAAAACATTCAGTACTTC. This encodes CASSIVGQGLLAKNIQYF.

This clone was recorded once. This sequence joins TRBV10-2 and TRBJ2-1; 9 bases are shared with TRBD2. Trimming took 2 bases from V and 4 from J; bases not matched to a gene: 12. The germline gives CDR1 WSHSY, CDR2 SAAADI. The CDR3 is made up of 18 amino acids. DNA of the CDR3: TGCGCCAGCAGTGAGCCTATAGCGGGGGTGTTAGTATACAATGAGCAGTTCTTC. This translates into CASSEPIAGVLVYNEQFF.

The chain has TRBV5-4 and TRBJ1-4, with 8 bases aligning to TRBD1. Germline V lookup: CDR1 SGHNT, CDR2 YYREEE (reference sequence). V shed 2 bases and J 8 bases; nucleotides not matched to a gene: 8. This CDR3 has 15 residues. The CDR3 protein is CASSLNRGIYEKLFF. CDR3 in DNA: TGTGCCAGCAGCTTAAACAGGGGGATATACGAAAAACTGTTTTTT.

V usage is TRBV4-3 and J usage is TRBJ2-1, with D unclear. Deletions cut 4 bases from V and 8 bases from J, with 12 bases between. The germline CDR1 and CDR2 sequences are LGHNA and YSLEER. This CDR3 is built from 13 residues. CDR3 amino acids: CASSLLAGHEQFF. CDR3 nucleotides: TGCGCCAGCAGCCTTTTAGCTGGCCATGAGCAGTTCTTC.

CDR3 sequence (DNA): TGTGCCAGCAGTCGCGTGTTAACGGGACGCTTAGGCACTGAAGCTTTCTTT. Residues: CASSRVLTGRLGTEAFF. The chain couples TRBV6-6 to TRBJ1-1; D may be TRBD1 (5 bases). CDR3 length: 17 residues. The ends were cut back, 5 bases at V and 4 bases at J, with 23 bases in the middle. Germline CDR1 reads MNHNY; CDR2 reads SVGAGI (reference sequence).